One sample yielded the 21 T cell receptor beta chains listed below, sequenced in a study of blood T cell repertoires in COVID-19. The assay was immunoSEQ multiplex PCR, and TCRdb's table has in-frame clones only and misses some. Counted here are some 400,000 clones, 85% to 90% occurring once; the ten biggest clones make up less than 2%. The sequencing sample was made of PBMCs or T cells enriched from blood (not recorded which). The receptor source for this set is a woman under 40 who had recovered from COVID-19.

The chain combines TRBV18 with TRBJ2-7; TRBD1 matches 8 bases. Germline values: CDR1 KGHSH, CDR2 LQKENI. The CDR3 totals 15 residues. The V segment lost 4 bases and the J segment 0 bases; nucleotides outside the gene matches: 5. For the CDR3, the DNA is TGTGCCAGCTCACAGGGCAGGGGGCTCTCCTACGAGCAGTACTTC. Protein sequence: CASSQGRGLSYEQYF.

The chain combines TRBV30 with TRBJ1-2; perhaps TRBD1 as D (5 bases). Trimming took 0 bases from V and 3 from J, leaving 14 bases between them. CDR1 and CDR2 from the germline V gene are GTSNPN and SVGIG (reference sequence). This CDR3 has 15 residues. CDR3 coding DNA: TGTGCCTGGAGTGTACTGGCTGGGGGGGACTATGGCTACACCTTC. It translates to CAWSVLAGGDYGYTF.

V and J are TRBV28 and TRBJ2-2, with D hard to call. Trimming cost V 6 bases and J 1 base, with 9 bases left between them. The germline CDR1 and CDR2 sequences are MDHEN and SYDVKM. This CDR3 has 14 amino acids. The CDR3 DNA sequence: TGTGCCAGCAGCCCCAGTTGGAACACCGGGGAGCTGTTTTTT. Protein sequence: CASSPSWNTGELFF.

The rearrangement joins TRBV11-2 to TRBJ2-1, with TRBD1 matching over 8 bases. The CDR3 contains 16 residues. Per the germline V gene, CDR1 is SGHAT and CDR2 is FQNNGV. The V gene end was trimmed by 4 bases and the J gene end by 8 bases; junction bases not matched to a gene: 13. This CDR3 reads CASSYNQGAGRDEQFF. The CDR3 DNA follows: TGTGCCAGCAGCTACAACCAGGGGGCGGGAAGGGATGAGCAGTTCTTC.

The chain links TRBV10-3 to TRBJ2-1; D is ambiguous. Between the trimmed V and J ends, which lost 3 bases and 7 bases, there was a span of 4 bases. The CDR3 has 11 amino acids. CDR1 is ENHRY and CDR2 is SYGVKD in the germline V gene. DNA of the CDR3: TGTGCCATCAGTGATAGTAATGAGCAGTTCTTC. Its translation is CAISDSNEQFF.

The J gene is TRBJ1-3, the V gene TRBV7-9; 10 positions agree with TRBD1. V was clipped by 5 bases and J by 0 bases; unmatched bases: 7. CDR1 SEHNR and CDR2 FQNEAQ come from the germline V gene (reference sequence). The CDR3 is made up of 17 amino acids. The CDR3 nucleotides are TGTGCCAGCAGCGCAAGAGGACAGGGGGACTCTGGAAACACCATATATTTT. Protein product: CASSARGQGDSGNTIYF.

The chain joins TRBV7-2 to TRBJ1-1, with a weak D call TRBD1 (5 bases). CDR1 and CDR2 from the germline V gene are SGHTA and FQGNSA. Deletions cut 1 base from V and 1 base from J, with 10 bases between. This CDR3 is 15 amino acids long. The chain's CDR3 is CASSLVGQPNTEAFF. CDR3 DNA sequence: TGTGCCAGCAGCTTAGTGGGGCAGCCGAACACTGAAGCTTTCTTT.

This clone was seen a handful of times. The chain joins TRBV19 to TRBJ2-7, with D possibly matching TRBD1 (6 bases). From germline, CDR1 is LNHDA and CDR2 SQIVND (reference sequence). The ends were cut back, 1 base at V and 4 bases at J, with 14 bases in the middle. CDR3 length equals 15 residues. CDR3 nucleotide sequence: TGTGCCAGTAGTATAGGTCTCGTAGGGGGATACGAGCAGTACTTC. Protein sequence: CASSIGLVGGYEQYF.

The V call is TRBV5-4, the J call TRBJ2-3; TRBD2 agrees at 7 bases. Germline values: CDR1 SGHNT, CDR2 YYREEE (reference sequence). V lost 3 bases to trimming and J lost 2 bases; unmatched junction nucleotides: 9. The CDR3 loop spans 16 amino acids. The DNA for the CDR3 is TGTGCCAGCAGCTCCGCGACTAGCCCCTCCACAGATACGCAGTATTTT. Translating it yields CASSSATSPSTDTQYF. The whole variable domain, filled in from reference TRBV5-4 and TRBJ2-3, reads ETGVTQSPTHLIKTRGQQVTLRCSSQSGHNTVSWYQQALGQGPQFIFQYYREEENGRGNFPPRFSGLQFPNYSSELNVNALELDDSALYLCASSSATSPSTDTQYFGPGTRLTVL.

The chain has TRBV29-1 and TRBJ2-7; 13 bases match TRBD2. Germline V CDR1 and CDR2: SQVTM, ANQGSEA. The CDR3 spans 16 residues. Unmatched junction bases numbered 15, after V lost 6 bases and J lost 7 bases. CDR3 nucleotide sequence: TGCAGCGTCACGGGACTAGCGGGAATCCAATCGGGGGAGCAGTACTTC. Its protein product is CSVTGLAGIQSGEQYF.

CDR3 loop: CAWSGKPARTFNEKLFF. CDR3 sequence (DNA): TGTGCCTGGAGTGGAAAGCCCGCGCGGACTTTTAATGAAAAACTGTTTTTT. The genes are TRBV30 and TRBJ1-4; unclear D gene. Trimming removed 1 base from V and 4 bases from J, with 19 bases in between. The CDR3 is made up of 17 amino acids. The germline V gene encodes CDR1 GTSNPN and CDR2 SVGIG (reference sequence). Together with reference TRBV30 and TRBJ1-4, the CDR3 gives the full variable domain: SQTIHQWPATLVQPVGSPLSLECTVEGTSNPNLYWYRQAAGRGLQLLFYSVGIGQISSEVPQNLSASRPQDRQFILSSKKLLLSDSGFYLCAWSGKPARTFNEKLFFGSGTQLSVL.

This clone was observed a handful of times. The chain employs TRBV5-4 and TRBJ2-1; TRBD2 is a possible D gene (6 bases). The CDR3 has 14 residues. V dropped 3 bases and J dropped 8 bases, with 15 bases sitting between them. Germline V gives CDR1 SGHNT, CDR2 YYREEE (reference sequence). The CDR3 loop reads CASSWKAGGDEQFF. In nucleotides, the CDR3 is TGTGCCAGCAGCTGGAAGGCAGGAGGGGATGAGCAGTTCTTC.

The table lists this clone with a count of one. The chain joins TRBV29-1 to TRBJ2-2; D not certain. The CDR3 is made up of 14 amino acids. Per the germline V gene, CDR1 is SQVTM and CDR2 is ANQGSEA. V shed 7 bases and J shed 1 base, with 13 bases lying between them. The CDR3 sequence: CSARRGRNTGELFF. The CDR3 nucleotides read TGCAGCGCGCGACGCGGTCGGAACACCGGGGAGCTGTTTTTT.

This clone was seen more than once but under ten times. The chain joins TRBV5-1 to TRBJ2-1; 11 nucleotides agree with TRBD2. The germline CDR1 and CDR2 sequences are SGHRS and YFSETQ. The CDR3 has 15 amino acids. V lost 0 bases to trimming and J lost 6 bases; unmatched junction nucleotides: 2. CDR3 sequence: CASSLVGTSGNEQFF. In DNA form, the CDR3 reads TGCGCCAGCAGCTTGGTCGGGACTAGCGGCAATGAGCAGTTCTTC.

V usage is TRBV7-2 and J usage is TRBJ2-5; 7 bases match TRBD1. This CDR3 contains 14 residues. Unmatched junction bases numbered 7, after V lost 5 bases and J lost 4 bases. Looked up from germline, CDR1 is SGHTA and CDR2 is FQGNSA. CDR3 in DNA: TGTGCCAGCAGCCCTACGACAGGGCGAGAGACCCAGTACTTC. Amino acid sequence: CASSPTTGRETQYF.

The V call is TRBV11-2, the J call TRBJ1-1; no firm D call. With 1 base removed from V and 0 bases from J, the gap between germline ends came to 15 bases. Germline V lookup: CDR1 SGHAT, CDR2 FQNNGV. The CDR3 consists of 17 residues. The CDR3 DNA follows: TGTGCCAGCAGCTTAGGGCCTGTTATTTTAATGAACACTGAAGCTTTCTTT. Residues: CASSLGPVILMNTEAFF. Filled out from reference TRBV11-2 and TRBJ1-1, the complete variable domain reads EAGVAQSPRYKIIEKRQSVAFWCNPISGHATLYWYQQILGQGPKLLIQFQNNGVVDDSQLPKDRFSAERLKGVDSTLKIQPAKLEDSAVYLCASSLGPVILMNTEAFFGQGTRLTVV.

This clone was recorded only once. This chain's CDR3 is CATGTPGLNAETQYF. The CDR3 DNA is TGTGCCACCGGCACACCGGGACTGAACGCAGAGACCCAGTACTTC. The chain recombines TRBV24-1 with TRBJ2-5, with TRBD2 as a possible D gene (6 bases). V lost 9 bases and J lost 4, with 20 bases in between. The CDR3 has 15 amino acids. Germline V gives CDR1 KGHDR, CDR2 SFDVKD.

The chain recombines TRBV15 with TRBJ2-7, with a tentative D call TRBD2 (6 bases). The CDR3 covers 15 residues. The ends were cut back, 0 bases at V and 3 bases at J, with 12 bases in the middle. Germline V gives CDR1 LNHNV, CDR2 YYDKDF (reference sequence). The CDR3 coding sequence is TGTGCCACCAGCAGAGAATCGGCGGGGAGCTACGAGCAGTACTTC. Translation: CATSRESAGSYEQYF. Filled out from reference TRBV15 and TRBJ2-7, the complete variable domain reads DAMVIQNPRYQVTQFGKPVTLSCSQTLNHNVMYWYQQKSSQAPKLLFHYYDKDFNNEADTPDNFQSRRPNTSFCFLDIRSPGLGDTAMYLCATSRESAGSYEQYFGPGTRLTVT.

The rearrangement joins TRBV29-1 to TRBJ1-2; no definite D call. The germline CDR1 and CDR2 sequences are SQVTM and ANQGSEA. V lost 4 bases and J 4 bases, leaving 13 bases between the germline ends. The CDR3 runs to 13 residues. CDR3 sequence: CSVVLQDFYGYTF. CDR3 nucleotides: TGCAGCGTTGTACTGCAGGACTTCTATGGCTACACCTTC.

The chain employs TRBV11-2 and TRBJ2-5, with D possibly TRBD1 on 6 matching bases. The CDR3 spans 17 residues. Germline V gene lookup returns CDR1 SGHAT and CDR2 FQNNGV. Deletions cut 3 bases from V and 3 bases from J, with 20 bases between. CDR3 in amino acids: CASSFSILRSGEETQYF. CDR3 coding DNA: TGTGCCAGCAGCTTTTCTATACTTCGTTCAGGGGAAGAGACCCAGTACTTC. Together with reference TRBV11-2 and TRBJ2-5, the CDR3 gives the full variable domain: EAGVAQSPRYKIIEKRQSVAFWCNPISGHATLYWYQQILGQGPKLLIQFQNNGVVDDSQLPKDRFSAERLKGVDSTLKIQPAKLEDSAVYLCASSFSILRSGEETQYFGPGTRLLVL.

The V and J genes are TRBV30 and TRBJ1-2, with 7 nucleotides matching TRBD1. Germline V gene lookup returns CDR1 GTSNPN and CDR2 SVGIG (reference sequence). The junction had 19 bases not matched to a gene; V was cut back by 5 bases and J by 4 bases. The CDR3 has 17 amino acids. For the CDR3, the DNA is TGTGCCTGGGGTAGAAACGGACAGGCCTTCTATTCCTATGGCTACACCTTC. Translated: CAWGRNGQAFYSYGYTF.